Presented here are 7 T cell receptor beta chains from one specimen sequenced in a study of Ad26.COV2.S vaccination and SARS-CoV-2 variants. The treatment denotes: around 19 received Ad26.COV2.S at low or high dose, single or two shots; roughly five received placebo; per-sample allocation not given. Sampling was performed 63 days after the first vaccine or placebo injection. Data came from immunoSEQ multiplex PCR; TCRdb stores just in-frame clones and leaves some out. The sample consists of hundreds of thousands of clones, 70% to 90% of them appearing once. The sample in question was peripheral blood, obtained in a trial of Ad26.COV2.S vaccine versus placebo. Every receptor here comes from a person aged 18-65 years who received the Ad26.COV2.S COVID-19 vaccine or a placebo.

V gene TRBV18 combines with J gene TRBJ2-3, with D perhaps TRBD1 or TRBD2 (5 bases each). Germline CDR1 is KGHSH and CDR2 is LQKENI. V was clipped by 6 bases and J by 5 bases, with 12 bases between them. The CDR3 extends over 13 amino acids. CDR3 nucleotides: TGTGCCAGCTCTCGGGACGTCAAAGATACGCAGTATTTT. It is translated as CASSRDVKDTQYF. The full variable domain, its missing parts supplied by reference TRBV18 and TRBJ2-3, is NAGVMQNPRHLVRRRGQEARLRCSPMKGHSHVYWYRQLPEEGLKFMVYLQKENIIDESGMPKERFSAEFPKEGPSILRIQQVVRGDSAAYFCASSRDVKDTQYFGPGTRLTVL.

J is TRBJ2-7 and V is TRBV4-1, with TRBD2 identical over 7 bases. The germline gives CDR1 MGHRA, CDR2 YSYEKL. V gave up 4 bases and J gave up 0 bases; unmatched junction bases: 6. This CDR3 has 15 residues. The CDR3 loop reads CASSRAPSGSYEQYF. In nucleotides, the CDR3 is TGCGCCAGCAGCCGAGCCCCTAGCGGCTCCTACGAGCAGTACTTC.

The chain carries TRBV11-2 and TRBJ2-2, with D possibly being TRBD1 or TRBD2 (5 bases each). Germline CDR1 SGHAT, CDR2 FQNNGV. V lost 0 bases to trimming and J lost 3 bases, with 11 bases between them. This CDR3 spans 16 amino acids. CDR3 loop: CASSLDPGQYTGELFF. CDR3 DNA: TGTGCCAGCAGCTTAGATCCGGGGCAATACACCGGGGAGCTGTTTTTT.

The chain is built from TRBV5-6 and TRBJ2-7, with TRBD1 as a possible D gene (6 bases). Germline CDR1 SGHDT, CDR2 YYEEEE. Trimming cost V 10 bases and J 3 bases, with 17 bases left between them. This CDR3 has 13 residues. In nucleotides, the CDR3 is TGTGCCGCCGGACAGCGAACGCGCTACGAGCAGTACTTC. Protein sequence: CAAGQRTRYEQYF.

The rearrangement links TRBV2 to TRBJ1-2; 10 bases are shared with TRBD1. J was trimmed by 5 bases and V by 9 bases; bases with no gene match: 6. The CDR3 sequence is 13 residues long. The germline V gene has CDR1 SNHLY and CDR2 FYNNEI. The CDR3: CARGTGARYGYTF. Here the CDR3 DNA reads TGTGCCAGAGGGACAGGGGCACGGTATGGCTACACCTTC.

This chain joins TRBV3-1 (or the pseudogene TRBV3-2) and TRBJ2-1; perhaps TRBD2 as D (6 bases). The germline CDR1 and CDR2 sequences are LGHDT and YNNKEL (reference sequence). The CDR3 has 18 residues. V gave up 0 bases and J gave up 4 bases, with 19 bases separating them. CDR3 DNA: TGTGCCAGCAGCCAAGAGCGGGCGGACTATACCCCTTACAATGAGCAGTTCTTC. This translates into CASSQERADYTPYNEQFF.

The chain links TRBV7-2 to TRBJ2-1, with 9 nucleotides matching TRBD2. V was pared by 2 bases and J by 4 bases, with 6 bases of the junction left unmatched. Germline values: CDR1 SGHTA, CDR2 FQGNSA. The CDR3 covers 16 residues. The CDR3 sequence is CASSLLRAGGYNEQFF. The CDR3 DNA follows: TGTGCCAGCAGCTTATTGAGAGCGGGGGGATACAATGAGCAGTTCTTC.